These 11 T cell receptor beta chains came from one sample sequenced in a study of CXCR3-negative and CXCR3-positive naive CD8 T cells. Findings and limits, study-wide: Compared with CXCR3-negative naive cells, CXCR3-positive naive cells showed more hydrophobic TRB CDR3s.

UMI-labeled TRB cDNA libraries were prepared by 5' RACE. No DNA is given; TCRdb re-called the 5' RACE reads and lists each CDR3 protein once. This specimen shows some 150,000 distinct CDR3 sequences; the ten leading clones hold around 0.41%. These TCRs are of unknown antigen specificity. The sample consisted of naive CXCR3+ CD8+ T cells from blood. Regarding subset: CD45RO-CCR7+CD27+CD95- naive CD8+ T cells expressing CXCR3 (TNR3+). The receptors originated from a human donor in good health. Some clones in this sample may be carry-over from other donors' samples.

The V gene is TRBV5-3, the J gene TRBJ2-2; no DNA is available, so the TRBD2 call from TCRdb remains unchecked. TRBV5-3 is placed among ORFs of uncertain function. The CDR3 has 21 residues. This CDR3 reads CARSLVRPPAVASGRTGELFF.

The V and J genes are TRBV5-1 and TRBJ1-1; lacking DNA, the TRBD1 call made by TCRdb goes unchecked. The germline CDR1 and CDR2 sequences are SGHRS and YFSETQ. The CDR3 contains 13 residues. The CDR3 is CASSLSQGPEAFF.

The chain couples TRBV5-1 to TRBJ2-7. CDR3 size: 14 residues. Germline V gene data show CDR1 as SGHRS and CDR2 as YFSETQ. The CDR3: CASSLDSSSYEQYF.

The chain uses TRBV19 and TRBJ2-1; TCRdb's D gene call, TRBD1, goes unchecked for lack of DNA. Germline-derived CDR1 and CDR2 are LNHDA and SQIVND (reference sequence). The CDR3 extends over 16 amino acids. CDR3: CASSIAGGGSYNEQFF.

The J gene is TRBJ1-1, the V gene TRBV6-2 or TRBV6-3. CDR3 length: 16 residues. Germline V CDR1 and CDR2: MNHEY, SVGEGT. CDR3 sequence: CASSYSNTAANTEAFF.

This chain connects TRBV19 to TRBJ2-1; the TCRdb call, TRBD1, lacks DNA for checking. The CDR3 contains 17 residues. The germline V gene encodes CDR1 LNHDA and CDR2 SQIVND (reference sequence). CDR3 protein: CASSIFLGPQGDNEQFF.

This chain uses TRBV27 with TRBJ1-5. Germline CDR1 is MNHEY and CDR2 is SMNVEV (reference sequence). This CDR3 contains 16 residues. CDR3 protein: CASGYGTFGSNQPQHF.

The chain has TRBV4-1 and TRBJ1-5; TCRdb designates TRBD1, a call that cannot be tested without DNA. Germline V lookup: CDR1 MGHRA, CDR2 YSYEKL. The CDR3 loop spans 16 amino acids. The CDR3 sequence is CASSQEGGSPKQPQHF.

The chain carries TRBV4-1 and TRBJ2-7. This CDR3 is built from 13 residues. Germline CDR1 MGHRA, CDR2 YSYEKL. The CDR3 region is CASSPLPSHEQYF.

The chain uses TRBV29-1 and TRBJ2-1; TCRdb's D gene call, TRBD2, goes unchecked for lack of DNA. CDR1 is SQVTM and CDR2 is ANQGSEA in the germline V gene. This CDR3 contains 11 residues. CDR3 loop: CSVRQRNEQFF.

The chain carries TRBV19 and TRBJ2-2. This CDR3 comprises 17 residues. Germline V lookup: CDR1 LNHDA, CDR2 SQIVND (reference sequence). CDR3 residues: CASSIDLPTANTGELFF.